The sequence of this TCR beta chain was determined in a study of long-term antiretroviral therapy in people with HIV. Overall study findings and caveats: Spans of CDR3 length were tighter for HIV repertoires than for controls.

At least one PBMC sample before ART and at least two after were required. HIV-positive participants were all treated in the United States. The run of the v3.0 immunoSEQ assay was at survey level. Per-sample TRB depth target: about 40,000-55,000 T-cell genomes. Sequencing was performed with immunoSEQ multiplex PCR; in TCRdb, only in-frame clones are kept and a portion is missing. The sample contains 20,000 to 25,000 clones, approximately 80% of which appear only once. Trimming took 5 bases from V and 8 from J; bases not matched to a gene: 10. This CDR3 comprises 15 residues. Germline-derived CDR1 and CDR2 are SGHTA and FQGNSA. In regard to this clone: Its specificity is not known.

The rearrangement links TRBV7-2 to TRBJ2-3, with 10 bases fitting TRBD2. The sequences come from unsorted PBMCs, collected 0.3 years after starting antiretroviral therapy. The sequence derives from a man aged 45-60 years with HIV. CDR3 DNA sequence: TGTGCCAGCAGCCCTAGCGGGGGCCCTGGGGGTACGCAGTATTTT. Translated, it gives CASSPSGGPGGTQYF.